A selection of T cell receptor beta chains follows, all from one sample in a study of HIV-infected patients and healthy controls. MiXCR was run by TCRdb on the 5' RACE reads, yielding one entry per CDR3 protein. The sample carries about 6,500 distinct CDR3 sequences, over 9.5% recorded once. The starting material was blood, obtained before antiretroviral therapy. All receptors come from an adult with HIV infection. CDR3s leave out the opening cysteine and the closing phenylalanine or tryptophan. Some rows have no size entry. The others give once, few or many, or a class for an expanded clone.

few	TRBV6-1	TRBJ1-5	14	ASSVVPGHGNQPQH
medium-sized	TRBV19	TRBJ1-4	13	ASSPLDRGYEKLF
medium-sized	TRBV6-1	TRBJ2-3	15	ASSEAVYRDREDTQY
many	TRBV20-1	TRBJ2-3	14	SARRSEGGGTDTQY
-	TRBV5-1	TRBJ2-1	11	ASSPLGGHEQF
many	TRBV29-1	TRBJ2-3	12	SARPGPSTDTQY
medium-sized	TRBV12-3/TRBV12-4	TRBJ2-7	11	ASSPSGGNEQY
-	TRBV28	TRBJ1-5	10	ASSFTNQPQH
many	TRBV19	TRBJ2-1	13	ASSIGDRGGNEQF
medium-sized	TRBV5-6	TRBJ1-4	16	ASSPITGGEDPNEKLF
few	TRBV29-1	TRBJ2-1	12	SVEDTSSYNEQF
few	TRBV25-1	TRBJ2-1	12	ASSVAGGYNEQF
few	TRBV28	TRBJ2-3	10	ASSQWGDTQY
medium-sized	TRBV29-1	TRBJ2-7	11	SVESSRLNEQY
many	TRBV19	TRBJ1-5	12	ASSTDSINQPQH
large	TRBV28	TRBJ2-5	11	ASSLGFQETQY